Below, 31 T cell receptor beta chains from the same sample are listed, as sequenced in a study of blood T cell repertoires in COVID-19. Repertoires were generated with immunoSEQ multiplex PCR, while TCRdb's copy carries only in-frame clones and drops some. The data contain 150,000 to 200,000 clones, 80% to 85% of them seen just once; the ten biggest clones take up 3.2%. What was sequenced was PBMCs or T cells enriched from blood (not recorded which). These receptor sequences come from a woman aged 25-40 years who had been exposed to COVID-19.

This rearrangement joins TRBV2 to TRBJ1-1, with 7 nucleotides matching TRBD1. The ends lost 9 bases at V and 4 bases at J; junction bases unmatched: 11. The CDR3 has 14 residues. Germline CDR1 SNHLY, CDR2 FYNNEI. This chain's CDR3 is CASAPDRASTEAFF. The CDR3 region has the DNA TGTGCCAGTGCTCCCGACAGGGCTAGCACTGAAGCTTTCTTT.

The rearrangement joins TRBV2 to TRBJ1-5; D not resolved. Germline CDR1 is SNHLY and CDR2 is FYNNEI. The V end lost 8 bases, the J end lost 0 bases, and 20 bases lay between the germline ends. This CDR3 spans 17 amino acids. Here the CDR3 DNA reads TGTGCCAGCCGACCCGGCGGAATTGGATATAGCAATCAGCCCCAGCATTTT. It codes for CASRPGGIGYSNQPQHF.

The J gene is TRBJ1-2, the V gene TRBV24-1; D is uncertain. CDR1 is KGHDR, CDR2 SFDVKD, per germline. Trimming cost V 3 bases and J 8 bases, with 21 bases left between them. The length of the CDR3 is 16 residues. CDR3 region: CATSDEERCPPLGYTF. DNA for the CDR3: TGTGCCACCAGTGATGAAGAACGGTGCCCACCTTTAGGCTACACCTTC.

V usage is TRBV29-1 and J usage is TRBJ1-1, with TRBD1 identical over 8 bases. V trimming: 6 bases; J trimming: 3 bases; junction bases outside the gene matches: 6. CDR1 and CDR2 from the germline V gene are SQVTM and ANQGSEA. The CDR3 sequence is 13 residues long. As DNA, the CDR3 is TGCAGCGTGAGACAGGGGCGGGACACTGAAGCTTTCTTT. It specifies CSVRQGRDTEAFF.

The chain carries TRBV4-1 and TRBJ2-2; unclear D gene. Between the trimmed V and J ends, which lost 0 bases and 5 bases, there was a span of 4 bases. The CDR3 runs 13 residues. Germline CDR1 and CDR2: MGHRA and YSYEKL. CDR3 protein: CASSQDRTGELFF. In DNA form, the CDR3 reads TGCGCCAGCAGCCAAGATCGGACCGGGGAGCTGTTTTTT.

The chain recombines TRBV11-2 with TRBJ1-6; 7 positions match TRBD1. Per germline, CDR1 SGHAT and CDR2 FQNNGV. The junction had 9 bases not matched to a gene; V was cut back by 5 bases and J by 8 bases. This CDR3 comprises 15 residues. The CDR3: CASSTYRGAYSPLHF. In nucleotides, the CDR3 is TGTGCCAGCAGCACATACAGGGGAGCGTATTCACCCCTCCACTTT.

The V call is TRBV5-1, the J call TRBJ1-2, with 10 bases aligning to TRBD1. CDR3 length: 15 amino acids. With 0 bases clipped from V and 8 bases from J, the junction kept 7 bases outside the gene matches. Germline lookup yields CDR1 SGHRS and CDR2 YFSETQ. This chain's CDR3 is CASSLVATGGEGYTF. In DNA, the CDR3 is TGCGCCAGCAGCTTGGTTGCGACAGGGGGCGAAGGCTACACCTTC.

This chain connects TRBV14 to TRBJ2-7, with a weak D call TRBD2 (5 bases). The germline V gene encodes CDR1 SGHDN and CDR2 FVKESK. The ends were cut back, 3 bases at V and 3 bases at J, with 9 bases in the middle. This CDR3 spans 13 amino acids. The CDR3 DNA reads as TGTGCCAGCAGCCACAGCGGCAGCTACGAGCAGTACTTC. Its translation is CASSHSGSYEQYF.

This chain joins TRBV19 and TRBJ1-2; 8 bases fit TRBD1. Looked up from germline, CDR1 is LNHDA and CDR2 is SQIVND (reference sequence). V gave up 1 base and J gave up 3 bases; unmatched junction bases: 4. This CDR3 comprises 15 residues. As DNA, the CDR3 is TGTGCCAGTAGTATAGGAGGACAGGGCGACTATGGCTACACCTTC. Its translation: CASSIGGQGDYGYTF.

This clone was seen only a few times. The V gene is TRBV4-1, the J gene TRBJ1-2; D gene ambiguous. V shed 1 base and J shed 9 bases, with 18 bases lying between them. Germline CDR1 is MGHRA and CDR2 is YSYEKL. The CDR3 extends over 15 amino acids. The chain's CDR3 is CASSQAGNTALSYTF. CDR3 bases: TGCGCCAGCAGCCAAGCCGGGAACACCGCCTTAAGCTACACCTTC.

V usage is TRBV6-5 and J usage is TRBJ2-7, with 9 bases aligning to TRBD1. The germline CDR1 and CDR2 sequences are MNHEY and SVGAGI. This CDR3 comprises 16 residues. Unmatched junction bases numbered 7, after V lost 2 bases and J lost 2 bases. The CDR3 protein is CASSYGRQGGAYEQYF. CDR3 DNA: TGTGCCAGCAGTTACGGTCGACAGGGGGGGGCCTACGAGCAGTACTTC.

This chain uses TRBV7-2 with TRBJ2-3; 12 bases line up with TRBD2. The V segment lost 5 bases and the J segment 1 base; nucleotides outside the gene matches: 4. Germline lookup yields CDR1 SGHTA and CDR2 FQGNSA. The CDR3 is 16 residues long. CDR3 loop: CASSTRLAGGTDTQYF. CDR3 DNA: TGTGCCAGCAGCACCCGACTAGCGGGGGGCACAGATACGCAGTATTTT.

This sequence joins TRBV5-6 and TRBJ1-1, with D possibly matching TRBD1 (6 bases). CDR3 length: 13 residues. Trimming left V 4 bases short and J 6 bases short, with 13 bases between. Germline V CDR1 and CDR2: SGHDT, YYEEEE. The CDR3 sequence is CASSPTGLPEAFF. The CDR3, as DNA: TGTGCCAGCAGCCCCACAGGGTTACCTGAAGCTTTCTTT.

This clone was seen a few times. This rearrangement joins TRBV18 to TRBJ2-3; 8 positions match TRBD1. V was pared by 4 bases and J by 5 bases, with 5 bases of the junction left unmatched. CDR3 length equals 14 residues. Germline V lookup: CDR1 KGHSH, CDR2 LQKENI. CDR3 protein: CASSRQGARDTQYF. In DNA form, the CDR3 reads TGTGCCAGCTCACGCCAGGGGGCGCGAGATACGCAGTATTTT.

DNA for the CDR3: TGTGCCAGCAGCGCCTGGCCCAGGGGTGGGGACACTGAAGCTTTCTTT. It codes for CASSAWPRGGDTEAFF. The rearrangement joins TRBV9 to TRBJ1-1, with D tentatively TRBD1 (6 bases). The V and J ends lost 3 bases and 3 bases respectively, with 18 bases between them. CDR3 length: 16 amino acids. Germline V gene lookup returns CDR1 SGDLS and CDR2 YYNGEE.

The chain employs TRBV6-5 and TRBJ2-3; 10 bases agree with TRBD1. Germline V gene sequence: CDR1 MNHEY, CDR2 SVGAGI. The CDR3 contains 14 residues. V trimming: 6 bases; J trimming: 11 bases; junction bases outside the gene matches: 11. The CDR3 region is CASRDGTGAFGQYF. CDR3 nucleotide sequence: TGTGCCAGCAGGGACGGGACAGGGGCCTTTGGGCAGTATTTT.

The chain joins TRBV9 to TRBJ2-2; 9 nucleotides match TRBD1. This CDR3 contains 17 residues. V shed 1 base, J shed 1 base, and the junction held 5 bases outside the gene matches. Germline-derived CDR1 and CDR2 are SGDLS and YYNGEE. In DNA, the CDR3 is TGTGCCAGCAGCGTACCCCGGACAGGGGAGAACACCGGGGAGCTGTTTTTT. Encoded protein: CASSVPRTGENTGELFF.

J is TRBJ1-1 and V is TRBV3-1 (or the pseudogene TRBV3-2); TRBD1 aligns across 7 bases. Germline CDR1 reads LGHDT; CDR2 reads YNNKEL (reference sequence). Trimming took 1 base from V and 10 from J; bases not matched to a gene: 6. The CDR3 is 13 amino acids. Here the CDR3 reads CASSQGPNRGAFF. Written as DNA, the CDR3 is TGTGCCAGCAGCCAAGGACCCAACAGGGGAGCTTTCTTT.

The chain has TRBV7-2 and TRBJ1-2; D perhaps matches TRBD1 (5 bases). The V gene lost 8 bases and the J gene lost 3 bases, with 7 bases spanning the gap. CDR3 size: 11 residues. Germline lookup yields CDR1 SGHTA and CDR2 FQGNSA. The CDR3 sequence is CASRQYYGYTF. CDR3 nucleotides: TGTGCCAGCCGACAGTACTATGGCTACACCTTC.

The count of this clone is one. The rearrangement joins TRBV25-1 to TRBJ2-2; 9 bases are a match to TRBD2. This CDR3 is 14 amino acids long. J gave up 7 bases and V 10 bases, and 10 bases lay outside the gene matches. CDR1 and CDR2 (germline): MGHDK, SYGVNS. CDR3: CATQLAGAGGELFF. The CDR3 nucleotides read TGTGCCACCCAATTAGCGGGGGCGGGCGGGGAGCTGTTTTTT.

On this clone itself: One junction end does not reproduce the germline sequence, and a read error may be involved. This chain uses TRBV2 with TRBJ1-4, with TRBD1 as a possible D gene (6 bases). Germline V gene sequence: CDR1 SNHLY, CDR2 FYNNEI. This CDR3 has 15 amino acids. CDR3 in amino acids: CASSQAQGLLEKLFF. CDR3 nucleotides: TGTGCCAGCAGTCAAGCACAGGGTCTCTTGGAAAAACTGTTTTTT.

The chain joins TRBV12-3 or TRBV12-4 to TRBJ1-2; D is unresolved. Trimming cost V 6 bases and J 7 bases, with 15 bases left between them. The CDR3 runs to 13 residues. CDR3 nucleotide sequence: TGTGCCAGCAGCGCCATCGGTGCCCCTGGCTACACCTTC. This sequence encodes CASSAIGAPGYTF.

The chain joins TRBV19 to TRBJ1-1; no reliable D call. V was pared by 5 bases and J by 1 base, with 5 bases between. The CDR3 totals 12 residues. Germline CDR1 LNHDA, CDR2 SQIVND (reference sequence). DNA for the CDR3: TGTGCCAGTAGTTACAGGAACACTGAAGCTTTCTTT. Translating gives CASSYRNTEAFF. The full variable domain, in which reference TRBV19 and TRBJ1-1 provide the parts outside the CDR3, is DGGITQSPKYLFRKEGQNVTLSCEQNLNHDAMYWYRQDPGQGLRLIYYSQIVNDFQKGDIAEGYSVSREKKESFPLTVTSAQKNPTAFYLCASSYRNTEAFFGQGTRLTVV.

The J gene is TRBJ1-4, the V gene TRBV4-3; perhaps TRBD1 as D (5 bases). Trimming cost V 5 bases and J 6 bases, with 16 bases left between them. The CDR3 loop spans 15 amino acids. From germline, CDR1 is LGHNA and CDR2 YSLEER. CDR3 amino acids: CASSKWGGLDEKLFF. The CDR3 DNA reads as TGCGCCAGCAGCAAATGGGGGGGGTTGGATGAAAAACTGTTTTTT.

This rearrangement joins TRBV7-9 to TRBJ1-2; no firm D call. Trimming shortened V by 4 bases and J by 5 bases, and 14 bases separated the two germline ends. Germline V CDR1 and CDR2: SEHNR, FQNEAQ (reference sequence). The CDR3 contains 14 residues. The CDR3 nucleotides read TGTGCCAGCAGCTCGGGTCGCGGGGTATATGGCTACACCTTC. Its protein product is CASSSGRGVYGYTF.

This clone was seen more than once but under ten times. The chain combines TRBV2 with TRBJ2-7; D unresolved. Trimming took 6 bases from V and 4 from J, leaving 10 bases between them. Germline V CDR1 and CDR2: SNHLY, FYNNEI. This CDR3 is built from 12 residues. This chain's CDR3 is CASRESRYEQYF. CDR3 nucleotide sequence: TGTGCCAGCAGGGAGTCCCGATACGAGCAGTACTTC.

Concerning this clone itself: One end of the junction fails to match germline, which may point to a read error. CDR3 sequence: CATSRGIEAFF. CDR3 DNA: TGTGCCACCAGCAGGGGGATTGAAGCTTTCTTT. The rearrangement uses TRBV4-2 and TRBJ1-1; 7 nucleotides line up with TRBD1. The CDR3 has 11 amino acids. The germline CDR1 and CDR2 sequences are LGHNA and YNFKEQ.

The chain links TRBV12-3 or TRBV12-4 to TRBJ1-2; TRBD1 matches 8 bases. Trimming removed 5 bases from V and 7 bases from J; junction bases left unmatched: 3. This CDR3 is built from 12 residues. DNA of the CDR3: TGTGCCAGCAGTGCAGGGGGCCCTGGCTACACCTTC. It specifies CASSAGGPGYTF.

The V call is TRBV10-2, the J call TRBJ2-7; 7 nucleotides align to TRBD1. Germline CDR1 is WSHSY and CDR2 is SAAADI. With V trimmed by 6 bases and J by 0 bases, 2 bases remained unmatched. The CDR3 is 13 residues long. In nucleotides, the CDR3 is TGCGCCAGCAGGGGACAGAGCTCCTACGAGCAGTACTTC. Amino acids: CASRGQSSYEQYF.

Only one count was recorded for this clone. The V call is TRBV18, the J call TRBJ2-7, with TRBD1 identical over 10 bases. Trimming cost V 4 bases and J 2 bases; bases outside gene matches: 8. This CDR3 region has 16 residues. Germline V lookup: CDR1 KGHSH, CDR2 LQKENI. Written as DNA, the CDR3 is TGTGCCAGCTCACACAGGGGGGGACAGGGGCCCTACGAGCAGTACTTC. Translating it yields CASSHRGGQGPYEQYF.

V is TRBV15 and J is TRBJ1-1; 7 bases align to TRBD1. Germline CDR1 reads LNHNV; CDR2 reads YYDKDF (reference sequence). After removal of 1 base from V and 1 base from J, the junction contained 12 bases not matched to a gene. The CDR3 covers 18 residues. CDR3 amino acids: CATSRAVTGLVENTEAFF. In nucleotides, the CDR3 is TGTGCCACCAGCAGAGCGGTGACAGGGCTCGTCGAGAACACTGAAGCTTTCTTT.